This record concerns one T cell receptor (beta chain) sequence. Its target is unknown. The data were produced by immunoSEQ multiplex PCR, yet TCRdb's version contains in-frame clones alone and is incomplete. The sample gives about 420,000 clones, 70% to 90% of which show up once; 3.5% to 4% is in the top ten. This sample is part of a study of Ad26.COV2.S vaccination and SARS-CoV-2 variants. Study conclusions and caveats: Analyses that measured TCR breadth and depth may have underestimated total T cell responses. Reported findings describe substantial breadth in spike-specific CD8+ and CD4+ T cell responses following vaccination.

Sample treatment: roughly 19 received Ad26.COV2.S at low or high dose, single or two shots; several received placebo; per-sample allocation not given. Samples analyzed were those drawn on day 63 after the first vaccine or placebo injection. The sequencing here drew on peripheral blood, taken in a trial of Ad26.COV2.S vaccine versus placebo. This receptor was taken from a person aged 18-60 years who received the Ad26.COV2.S COVID-19 vaccine or a placebo.

The CDR3 loop is CASSSTGVGEQFF. In DNA, the CDR3 is TGTGCCAGCAGCTCTACAGGGGTAGGTGAGCAGTTCTTC. The V call is TRBV11-2, the J call TRBJ2-1; TRBD1 agrees at 7 bases. Unmatched junction bases numbered 6, after V lost 4 bases and J lost 9 bases. Per germline, CDR1 SGHAT and CDR2 FQNNGV. The CDR3 is 13 amino acids. Complete variable domain (other parts from reference TRBV11-2 and TRBJ2-1): EAGVAQSPRYKIIEKRQSVAFWCNPISGHATLYWYQQILGQGPKLLIQFQNNGVVDDSQLPKDRFSAERLKGVDSTLKIQPAKLEDSAVYLCASSSTGVGEQFFGPGTRLTVL.